The 2 T cell receptor beta chains reported below all come from one sample, sequenced in a study of cytomegalovirus exposure and HLA in healthy donors (dated by TCRdb to about 2017). The library was produced with the immunoSEQ multiplex PCR assay. A mixture of 60 forward primers for TCR Vbeta segments and 13 reverse primers for TCR Jbeta segments was used in the multiplex PCR. TCRdb's version of the immuneACCESS table is confined to in-frame rearrangements and falls short of the full clone set. An unresolved V gene accounts for under half of the shortfall where checked; the remainder is of unknown origin. The table for this sample lists 150,000 to 200,000 clones; approximately 75% of them were counted only once. The top ten constitute around 2.1% of the sample. Sequencing was done on a sample of PBMCs. Receptors originate from a man aged 45-65 years in good health and CMV-seropositive.

A word on this clone: This same CDR3 is encoded by further DNA sequences in the sample. The V call is TRBV2, the J call TRBJ1-2, with 7 bases aligning to TRBD1. After removal of 6 bases from V and 4 bases from J, the junction contained 5 bases not matched to a gene. This CDR3 is 13 amino acids long. Germline-derived CDR1 and CDR2 are SNHLY and FYNNEI. This CDR3 is CASSPDRAYGYTF. CDR3 DNA sequence: TGTGCCAGCAGCCCAGACAGGGCCTATGGCTACACCTTC.

The CDR3 is CAWSDTGGAPLHF. Written as DNA, the CDR3 is TGTGCCTGGAGTGACACAGGGGGAGCACCCCTCCACTTT. V and J are TRBV30 and TRBJ1-6, with 8 positions matching TRBD1. In germline, CDR1 is GTSNPN, CDR2 SVGIG (reference sequence). Losses at the gene ends were 1 base for V and 11 bases for J; bases not matched to a gene: 4. The CDR3 has 13 amino acids.